The clone carrying this T cell receptor (beta chain) was seen only once. The data originate from a study of CD8 T cells in Susac syndrome. V dropped 4 bases and J dropped 7; count of bases not matched to a gene: 5. CDR3 length equals 13 residues. Germline V gives CDR1 DFQATT, CDR2 SNEGSKA (reference sequence). The authors reverse transcribed about 0.5 to 1 ug RNA with random hexamers. TCR beta CDR3 was amplified by immunoSEQ multiplex PCR. This amplification extended across 54 Vbeta and 13 Jbeta segments. TCRdb re-called the immunoSEQ multiplex PCR reads with MiXCR, one entry per CDR3 protein. The table records about 150,000 distinct CDR3 sequences, over 85% of them present only once. Sequencing of TCR beta covered CD8+ and CD4+ T cells obtained from blood. TEMRA cells were FACS-enriched, unlike CD8+ and CD4+ T cells, which were negatively isolated.

Sequencing was carried out using CD4+ T cells from PBMCs. This sequence joins TRBV20-1 and TRBJ1-5; 9 bases are shared with TRBD1. This receptor was taken from a human donor with multiple sclerosis. As DNA, the CDR3 is TGCAGTGCTAACAGGGGGCAGGGACAGCCCCAGCATTTT. Its protein is CSANRGQGQPQHF.